What follows is one TCR beta chain and its context. The sample originates from a study of blood T cell repertoires in COVID-19. In Seattle, patients joined the study during active infection and were tracked longitudinally. In the study's own analysis: Nucleated cell counts were estimated from reference gene primer amplification. This table comes from immunoSEQ multiplex PCR, and its TCRdb copy is limited to in-frame clones, with some not included. V, J and clone size derive from that table, while D and trimming were established from the DNA sequence. The table shows fewer than 450,000 clones, with 88% occurring only once. Germline CDR1 LGHNA, CDR2 YNFKEQ. CDR3 length: 13 amino acids. The V end was cut by 0 bases, the J end by 4 bases, with 4 bases between.

The receptor's source is a woman in her seventies with COVID-19, enrolled during active disease. This chain connects TRBV4-2 to TRBJ1-5; D uncertain. The sequencing sample was made of peripheral blood. The chain's CDR3 is CASSQELNQPQHF. The CDR3 DNA sequence: TGTGCCAGCAGCCAAGAGTTAAATCAGCCCCAGCATTTT.